This T cell receptor (beta chain) was recovered during a study of cytomegalovirus exposure and HLA in healthy donors. Points from the study as a whole: Clonal expansion was found to be greater in HLA-associated TCR beta chains than in equally common others in a later analysis.

The PCR used 60 Vbeta and 13 Jbeta primers. The assay was immunoSEQ multiplex PCR, and TCRdb's table has in-frame clones only and misses some. The sample lists around 60,000 clones; about 65% were seen once. Germline V gives CDR1 SNHLY, CDR2 FYNNEI. The CDR3 is made up of 13 amino acids. V lost 6 bases and J lost 5, with 10 bases in between. Turning to this clone: As yet, its antigen is unknown.

The chain is built from TRBV2 and TRBJ2-2; D is unresolved. Sequenced material: PBMCs. This sequence was found in a man aged 50-60 years in good health and CMV-seropositive. In DNA, the CDR3 is TGTGCCAGCAGCCTACAGCCTACCGGGGAGCTGTTTTTT. This gives the protein CASSLQPTGELFF.